This T cell receptor beta chain was captured in a study of blood T cell repertoires in COVID-19. Study context: Italy, Spain and the United States were the sources of the convalescent and acute COVID-19 samples. The cDNA or gDNA used as material had been derived from T cells, B-cell-depleted T cells, or PBMCs.

CDR3 length equals 14 residues. The V and J ends lost 2 bases and 3 bases respectively, with 11 bases between them. Germline V CDR1 and CDR2: SNHLY, FYNNEI. Only in-frame clones appear in the TCRdb table, and some are missing; sequencing was by immunoSEQ multiplex PCR. The sample lists 100,000 to 150,000 clones; approximately 90% were seen once. This clonotype originated in a human donor in a cohort sampled during active COVID-19. The chain links TRBV2 to TRBJ2-7; weak D call: TRBD1 (6 bases). Sequencing was carried out using peripheral blood. The CDR3 nucleotides read TGTGCCAGCAGTGAATTGGGGGCCCACTACGAGCAGTACTTC. Translation: CASSELGAHYEQYF.